This passage covers 24 T cell receptor beta chains from one sample sequenced in a study of naive and memory T cell subsets. General study findings and limits: Possibly reflecting memory cells re-expressing CD45RA, a few larger clonotypes occurred in naive repertoires, especially CD8.

These receptors' antigens are unknown. An equimolar mix of two oligonucleotides served as the beta constant-region primer for TRBC1 and TRBC2. Nested alpha and beta constant-region primers with the SP2 primer drove four PCR rounds on ligated cDNA. TCRdb used MiXCR to reprocess the UMI-ligation and nested PCR reads, holding one entry per CDR3 protein. The table has more than 95,000 distinct CDR3 sequences, around 15% seen once. Specimen: naive CD8+ T cells from blood. The receptors were sampled from a human donor in good health.

This clonotype was observed many times. This chain uses TRBV28 with TRBJ1-1; the D is unclear. The CDR3 has 16 amino acids. Germline V CDR1 and CDR2: MDHEN, SYDVKM. V dropped 2 bases and J dropped 1 base, with 14 bases sitting between them. The CDR3 loop is CASSLIPTPANTEAFF. CDR3 nucleotide sequence: TGTGCCAGCAGTTTAATCCCGACCCCGGCGAACACTGAAGCTTTCTTT.

This chain links TRBV6-2 or TRBV6-3 with TRBJ1-1; D is unclear. Germline V CDR1 and CDR2: MNHEY, SVGEGT. CDR3 length equals 13 residues. V was cut by 7 bases and J by 8 bases, with 17 bases left in between. The chain's CDR3 is CASNLILTAEAFF. The DNA of the CDR3 is TGTGCCAGCAACCTCATTCTGACGGCAGAAGCTTTCTTT.

The table lists this clonotype with a few counts. The chain joins TRBV25-1 to TRBJ2-1, with 10 bases that match TRBD2. The CDR3 has 17 residues. The V gene's germline CDR1 is MGHDK and CDR2 SYGVNS. The V segment lost 6 bases and the J segment 1 base; nucleotides outside the gene matches: 9. The DNA of the CDR3 is TGTGCCAGCAGCCCCCCGACTAGCGGGCTTTCCTACAATGAGCAGTTCTTC. Encoded protein: CASSPPTSGLSYNEQFF.

This clonotype was recorded at least ten times. This chain connects TRBV7-2 to TRBJ2-5, with a tentative D call TRBD2 (5 bases). V was trimmed by 2 bases and J by 9 bases, leaving 10 bases between them. The CDR3 runs to 12 residues. CDR1 and CDR2 from the germline V gene are SGHTA and FQGNSA. CDR3 residues: CASSLIGAAQYF. The DNA of the CDR3 is TGTGCCAGCAGCTTAATAGGAGCGGCCCAGTACTTC.

This clonotype was observed many times. DNA for the CDR3: TGCGCCAGCAGCCAATCTGGGGGCACTGAAGCTTTCTTT. This gives the protein CASSQSGGTEAFF. The chain combines TRBV4-3 with TRBJ1-1; D is possibly TRBD1 (5 bases). Germline CDR1 is LGHNA and CDR2 is YSLEER. Trimming removed 2 bases at V and 4 bases at J, with 8 bases between. This CDR3 spans 13 amino acids.

The chain combines TRBV20-1 with TRBJ2-7; TRBD1 agrees at 9 bases. The CDR3 length is 14 residues. The ends lost 5 bases at V and 2 bases at J; junction bases unmatched: 7. CDR1 DFQATT and CDR2 SNEGSKA come from the germline V gene (reference sequence). DNA for the CDR3: TGCAGTGCTTCCGGGACAGGGCATGCCTACGAGCAGTACTTC. Amino acid sequence: CSASGTGHAYEQYF.

This clonotype showed up just a few times. This chain uses TRBV4-3 with TRBJ1-2, with no clear D. CDR1 and CDR2 from the germline V gene are LGHNA and YSLEER. Trimming stripped 1 base from V and 0 bases from J, with 3 bases between. The CDR3 is made up of 13 amino acids. CDR3 region: CASSQGANYGYTF. The CDR3 bases are TGCGCCAGCAGCCAAGGAGCTAACTATGGCTACACCTTC.

The chain links TRBV4-3 to TRBJ2-7, with a possible D match to TRBD1 (6 bases). Germline CDR1 is LGHNA and CDR2 is YSLEER. The CDR3 is 15 residues long. V was clipped by 0 bases and J by 3 bases, with 12 bases between them. CDR3 sequence reads: CASSQDPGHYYEQYF. For the CDR3, the DNA is TGCGCCAGCAGCCAAGACCCGGGACATTACTACGAGCAGTACTTC.

This clonotype was picked up a small number of times. The chain links TRBV6-5 to TRBJ2-2, with no clear D. Trimming took 3 bases from V and 4 from J, leaving 9 bases between them. The V gene's germline CDR1 is MNHEY and CDR2 SVGAGI. This CDR3 region has 14 residues. The CDR3 protein is CASSYSQTTGELFF. DNA of the CDR3: TGTGCCAGCAGTTATAGTCAGACCACCGGGGAGCTGTTTTTT.

This clonotype was detected only a few times. This chain uses TRBV4-3 with TRBJ2-3; D is unclear. Germline V gene lookup returns CDR1 LGHNA and CDR2 YSLEER. The CDR3 is 14 residues long. V lost 0 bases and J 3 bases, leaving 7 bases between the germline ends. The DNA of the CDR3 is TGCGCCAGCAGCCAAGATTGGGCAACAGATACGCAGTATTTT. Protein: CASSQDWATDTQYF.

This clonotype was counted many times. This chain links TRBV19 with TRBJ2-6; D gene uncertain. V lost 8 bases and J 2 bases, leaving 10 bases between the germline ends. CDR3 length equals 14 residues. The germline gives CDR1 LNHDA, CDR2 SQIVND (reference sequence). The CDR3 coding sequence is TGTGCCAGTTCTTGGACGGCTGGGGCCAACGTCCTGACTTTC. It codes for CASSWTAGANVLTF.

Only a few counts were recorded for this clonotype. This chain connects TRBV3-1 to TRBJ2-1; 8 bases match TRBD2. Germline CDR1 and CDR2: LGHDT and YNNKEL (reference sequence). This CDR3 spans 16 amino acids. V lost 2 bases to trimming and J lost 4 bases; unmatched junction nucleotides: 7. The CDR3 bases are TGTGCCAGCAGCCAAACTAGCGGAGGATGGTACAATGAGCAGTTCTTC. This sequence encodes CASSQTSGGWYNEQFF.

This clonotype appeared a few times. V gene TRBV5-1 combines with J gene TRBJ2-2, with 9 positions matching TRBD2. This CDR3 region has 18 residues. The germline gives CDR1 SGHRS, CDR2 YFSETQ. V shed 5 bases, J shed 4 bases, and the junction held 15 bases outside the gene matches. CDR3 DNA: TGCGCCAGCAGTTCCCCCGCGGGGGGGCCAGCGCCCACCGGGGAGCTGTTTTTT. It translates to CASSSPAGGPAPTGELFF. Variable domain in full (rest from reference TRBV5-1 and TRBJ2-2): KAGVTQTPRYLIKTRGQQVTLSCSPISGHRSVSWYQQTPGQGLQFLFEYFSETQRNKGNFPGRFSGRQFSNSRSEMNVSTLELGDSALYLCASSSPAGGPAPTGELFFGEGSRLTVL.

This chain joins TRBV29-1 and TRBJ2-3; no reliable D call. The ends were cut back, 4 bases at V and 5 bases at J, with 4 bases in the middle. Per the germline V gene, CDR1 is SQVTM and CDR2 is ANQGSEA. CDR3 length: 10 amino acids. The CDR3, as DNA: TGCAGCGTTGCGGGAGATACGCAGTATTTT. This sequence encodes CSVAGDTQYF.

The chain employs TRBV12-3 or TRBV12-4 and TRBJ2-1; TRBD2 agrees at 7 bases. CDR3 length equals 15 residues. Trimming at V came to 3 bases and at J to 6 bases, leaving 8 bases not matched to a gene. This CDR3 is CASSFLARGSNEQFF. CDR3 in DNA: TGTGCCAGCAGTTTTCTGGCCCGCGGGAGCAATGAGCAGTTCTTC.

This clonotype was observed many times. This chain connects TRBV4-3 to TRBJ2-7; D not certain. Germline assignment: CDR1 LGHNA and CDR2 YSLEER. V was cut by 0 bases and J by 0 bases, with 12 bases left in between. The length of the CDR3 is 16 residues. DNA of the CDR3: TGCGCCAGCAGCCAAGATTATGAGTCGCTCTCCTACGAGCAGTACTTC. Residues: CASSQDYESLSYEQYF.

The rearrangement joins TRBV27 to TRBJ2-7; 11 bases agree with TRBD2. Looked up from germline, CDR1 is MNHEY and CDR2 is SMNVEV (reference sequence). This CDR3 has 13 amino acids. J was trimmed by 1 base and V by 9 bases; bases with no gene match: 2. The chain's CDR3 is CASRLAGSYEQYF. The DNA for the CDR3 is TGTGCCAGTCGACTAGCGGGGTCCTACGAGCAGTACTTC.

This clonotype was found a few times. V gene TRBV7-3 combines with J gene TRBJ2-7; 10 nucleotides match TRBD2. V was pared by 4 bases and J by 6 bases, with 3 bases of the junction left unmatched. Looked up from germline, CDR1 is SGHTA and CDR2 is FQGTGA. The CDR3 is made up of 13 amino acids. CDR3 in DNA: TGTGCCAGCAGCTCGAGCGGGGGGGGCGAGCAGTACTTC. This gives the protein CASSSSGGGEQYF. The variable domain in full, completed from reference TRBV7-3 and TRBJ2-7, reads GAGVSQTPSNKVTEKGKYVELRCDPISGHTALYWYRQSLGQGPEFLIYFQGTGAADDSGLPNDRFFAVRPEGSVSTLKIQRTERGDSAVYLCASSSSGGGEQYFGPGTRLTVT.

CDR3 sequence reads: CASTSGLEQFF. Written as DNA, the CDR3 is TGTGCCAGCACCTCGGGACTCGAGCAGTTCTTC. The chain uses TRBV12-3 or TRBV12-4 and TRBJ2-1; TRBD2 might be the D (6 bases). Trimming removed 7 bases at V and 10 bases at J, with 11 bases between. This CDR3 has 11 amino acids.

The chain employs TRBV27 and TRBJ1-5, with a tentative D call TRBD1 (5 bases). The CDR3 extends over 16 amino acids. V lost 7 bases to trimming and J lost 2 bases, with 18 bases between them. From germline, CDR1 is MNHEY and CDR2 SMNVEV (reference sequence). CDR3 in DNA: TGTGCCAGCAACAAAGGGACGCCGGAGGGCAATCAGCCCCAGCATTTT. It encodes CASNKGTPEGNQPQHF.

CDR3 DNA sequence: TGCAGTGCTAGAGAGCTAGCGGTGCAAGAGACCCAGTACTTC. Translating gives CSARELAVQETQYF. The chain carries TRBV20-1 and TRBJ2-5, with 7 bases fitting TRBD2. CDR1 is DFQATT, CDR2 SNEGSKA, per germline (reference sequence). The CDR3 sequence is 14 residues long. Trimming at V came to 0 bases and at J to 2 bases, leaving 3 bases not matched to a gene.

CDR3 in amino acids: CAIEPGLLPLERSTGELFF. CDR3 bases: TGTGCCATCGAACCGGGATTGCTTCCACTCGAAAGGAGCACCGGGGAGCTGTTTTTT. The chain combines TRBV27 with TRBJ2-2, with D possibly matching TRBD2 (5 bases). Germline CDR1 and CDR2: MNHEY and SMNVEV (reference sequence). The CDR3 is 19 amino acids. Trimming left V 10 bases short and J 4 bases short, with 31 bases between.

This chain links TRBV5-4 with TRBJ2-1; D gene uncertain. Between the trimmed V and J ends, which lost 1 base and 8 bases, there was a span of 10 bases. The CDR3 has 13 amino acids. CDR1 is SGHNT, CDR2 YYREEE, per germline (reference sequence). The CDR3 reads CASSLPLVDEQFF. The CDR3 bases are TGTGCCAGCAGCTTGCCATTGGTAGATGAGCAGTTCTTC.

This clonotype occurred many times. This chain links TRBV6-2 or TRBV6-3 with TRBJ2-7; 11 bases map to TRBD2. Trimming at V came to 6 bases and at J to 7 bases, leaving 8 bases not matched to a gene. CDR3 size: 14 residues. Looked up from germline, CDR1 is MNHEY and CDR2 is SVGEGT. The CDR3 region is CASRIAGGSWEQYF. The CDR3 DNA is TGTGCCAGCAGGATAGCGGGAGGGTCTTGGGAGCAGTACTTC.